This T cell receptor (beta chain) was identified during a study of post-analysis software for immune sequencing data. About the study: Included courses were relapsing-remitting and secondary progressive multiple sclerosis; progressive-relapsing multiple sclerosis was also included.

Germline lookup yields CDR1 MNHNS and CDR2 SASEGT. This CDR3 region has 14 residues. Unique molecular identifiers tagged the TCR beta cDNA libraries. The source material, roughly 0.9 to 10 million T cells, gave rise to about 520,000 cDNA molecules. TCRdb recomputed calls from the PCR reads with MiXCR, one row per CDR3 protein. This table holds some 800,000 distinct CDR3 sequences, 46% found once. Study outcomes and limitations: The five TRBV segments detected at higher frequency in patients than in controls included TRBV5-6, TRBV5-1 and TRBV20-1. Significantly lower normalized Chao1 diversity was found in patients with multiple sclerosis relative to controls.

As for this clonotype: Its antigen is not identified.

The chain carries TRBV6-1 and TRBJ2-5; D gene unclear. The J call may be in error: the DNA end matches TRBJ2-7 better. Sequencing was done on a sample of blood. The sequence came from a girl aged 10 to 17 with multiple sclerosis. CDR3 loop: CASKEVTPRYEQYF. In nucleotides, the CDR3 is TGTGCCAGCAAAGAAGTGACTCCCCGCTACGAGCAGTACTTC.